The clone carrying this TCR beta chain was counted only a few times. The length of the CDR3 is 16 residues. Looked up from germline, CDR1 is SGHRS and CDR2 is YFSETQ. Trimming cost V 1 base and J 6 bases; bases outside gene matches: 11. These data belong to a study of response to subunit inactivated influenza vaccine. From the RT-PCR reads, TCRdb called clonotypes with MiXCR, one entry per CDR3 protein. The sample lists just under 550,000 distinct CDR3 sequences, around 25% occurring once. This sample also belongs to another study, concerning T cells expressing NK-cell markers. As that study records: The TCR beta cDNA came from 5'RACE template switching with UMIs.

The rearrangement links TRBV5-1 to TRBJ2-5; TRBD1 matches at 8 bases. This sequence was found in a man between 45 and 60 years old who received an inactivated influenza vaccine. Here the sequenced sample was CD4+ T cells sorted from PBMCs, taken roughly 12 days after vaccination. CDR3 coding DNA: TGCGCCAGCAGCTTGTCGGACAGGGTGGTGAGAAAGACCCAGTACTTC. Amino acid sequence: CASSLSDRVVRKTQYF.